Shown below are 15 T cell receptor beta chains from a single sample sequenced in a study of blood T cell repertoires in COVID-19. Generated by immunoSEQ multiplex PCR, the TCRdb table keeps only in-frame clones and is missing some. The sample lists roughly 230,000 clones; about 88% were seen once. Sequenced: PBMCs or T cells enriched from blood (not recorded which). Source of these receptors: a woman aged 50 to 65 who had been exposed to COVID-19.

The rearrangement uses TRBV3-1 (or the pseudogene TRBV3-2) and TRBJ2-1; 15 bases map to TRBD2. The CDR3 is made up of 14 amino acids. The V gene end was trimmed by 5 bases and the J gene end by 10 bases; junction bases not matched to a gene: 3. Per the germline V gene, CDR1 is LGHDT and CDR2 is YNNKEL (reference sequence). The CDR3 spells CASSDGLAGGEQFF. The CDR3 DNA follows: TGTGCCAGCAGCGACGGACTAGCGGGGGGGGAGCAGTTCTTC.

V gene TRBV9 combines with J gene TRBJ2-7; 9 bases are shared with TRBD2. V was pared by 4 bases and J by 4 bases, with 9 bases of the junction left unmatched. Germline V gene lookup returns CDR1 SGDLS and CDR2 YYNGEE. The CDR3 has 15 residues. CDR3 in amino acids: CASSPQVSGSYEQYF. The CDR3 region has the DNA TGTGCCAGCAGCCCTCAAGTTAGCGGGAGTTACGAGCAGTACTTC.

This chain links TRBV6-5 with TRBJ1-1, with a tentative D call TRBD1 (5 bases). The germline V gene has CDR1 MNHEY and CDR2 SVGAGI. The ends were cut back, 5 bases at V and 4 bases at J, with 17 bases in the middle. CDR3 length: 15 residues. CDR3 DNA sequence: TGTGCCAGCAGTCAACGGTTTGCGGGGCTCACTGAAGCTTTCTTT. It yields the protein CASSQRFAGLTEAFF.

This clone was observed a handful of times. The chain couples TRBV25-1 to TRBJ1-3; D is unclear. Germline-derived CDR1 and CDR2 are MGHDK and SYGVNS. This CDR3 is 15 amino acids long. V lost 4 bases, J lost 2 bases, and 12 bases lay in between. The CDR3 reads CASSAGDYPGNTIYF. The CDR3 region has the DNA TGTGCCAGCAGTGCGGGAGACTACCCTGGAAACACCATATATTTT.

J is TRBJ1-3 and V is TRBV7-2; 9 bases fit TRBD1. The CDR3 has 15 amino acids. With V trimmed by 5 bases and J by 9 bases, 11 bases remained unmatched. Germline lookup yields CDR1 SGHTA and CDR2 FQGNSA. The CDR3 DNA is TGTGCCAGCAGCCCTCCCGGGACAGGGATACGCACCATATATTTT. It yields the protein CASSPPGTGIRTIYF.

This clone has a handful of counts. V and J are TRBV7-2 and TRBJ2-3; D call uncertain. Per germline, CDR1 SGHTA and CDR2 FQGNSA. The CDR3 sequence is 13 residues long. Trimming removed 2 bases from V and 3 bases from J, with 6 bases in between. In DNA form, the CDR3 reads TGTGCCAGCAGCTTATCCGTTACAGATACGCAGTATTTT. Protein sequence: CASSLSVTDTQYF.

The chain employs TRBV7-2 and TRBJ1-4; 7 nucleotides match TRBD1. In germline, CDR1 is SGHTA, CDR2 FQGNSA. The V gene end was trimmed by 5 bases and the J gene end by 4 bases; junction bases not matched to a gene: 7. CDR3 length equals 15 residues. The DNA for the CDR3 is TGTGCCAGCAGCACCCACGGGACAGTTAATGAAAAACTGTTTTTT. Protein product: CASSTHGTVNEKLFF.

The chain joins TRBV11-2 to TRBJ1-2; D is possibly TRBD1 (6 bases). CDR1 is SGHAT and CDR2 is FQNNGV in the germline V gene. The CDR3 covers 13 residues. V was trimmed by 5 bases and J by 4 bases, leaving 11 bases between them. CDR3 protein: CASSPRTAYGYTF. The CDR3 region has the DNA TGTGCCAGCAGCCCCCGGACAGCCTATGGCTACACCTTC.

The chain uses TRBV7-3 and TRBJ2-3, with TRBD2 identical over 9 bases. The CDR3 runs to 15 residues. V was pared by 5 bases and J by 2 bases, with 5 bases of the junction left unmatched. Germline V CDR1 and CDR2: SGHTA, FQGTGA. The CDR3 loop reads CASSSGGLYTDTQYF. The DNA of the CDR3 is TGTGCCAGCAGCAGCGGGGGGCTTTACACAGATACGCAGTATTTT.

The sample holds one count of this clone. The V gene is TRBV5-4, the J gene TRBJ1-1; D perhaps matches TRBD1 (5 bases). Trimming left V 4 bases short and J 3 bases short, with 16 bases between. The germline gives CDR1 SGHNT, CDR2 YYREEE (reference sequence). The CDR3 is 15 residues long. CDR3 DNA sequence: TGTGCCAGCAGCCCACCGTCCGGACAACACACTGAAGCTTTCTTT. It is translated as CASSPPSGQHTEAFF.

The rearrangement uses TRBV18 and TRBJ1-2; 7 nucleotides line up with TRBD1. This CDR3 comprises 16 residues. The V gene end was trimmed by 0 bases and the J gene end by 4 bases; junction bases not matched to a gene: 8. The V gene's germline CDR1 is KGHSH and CDR2 LQKENI. The CDR3 here is CASSPPGQSPFYGYTF. CDR3 coding DNA: TGTGCCAGCTCACCACCGGGACAGTCTCCCTTCTATGGCTACACCTTC.

The chain is built from TRBV19 and TRBJ1-5; D gene unclear. CDR3 length equals 14 residues. Germline CDR1 is LNHDA and CDR2 is SQIVND (reference sequence). V was trimmed by 1 base and J by 6 bases, leaving 10 bases between them. CDR3: CASSIVAAGQPQHF. As DNA, the CDR3 is TGTGCCAGTAGTATAGTGGCCGCAGGTCAGCCCCAGCATTTT. The whole variable domain, filled in from reference TRBV19 and TRBJ1-5, reads DGGITQSPKYLFRKEGQNVTLSCEQNLNHDAMYWYRQDPGQGLRLIYYSQIVNDFQKGDIAEGYSVSREKKESFPLTVTSAQKNPTAFYLCASSIVAAGQPQHFGDGTRLSIL.

The gene calls are TRBV6-6 and TRBJ2-7, with a possible D match to TRBD2 (5 bases). Germline V lookup: CDR1 MNHNY, CDR2 SVGAGI (reference sequence). V was clipped by 7 bases and J by 5 bases, with 15 bases between them. This CDR3 region has 13 residues. CDR3 DNA: TGTGCCAGCAAAGACCCGGGAAAGGACGAGCAGTACTTC. This encodes CASKDPGKDEQYF.

V usage is TRBV9 and J usage is TRBJ2-1; 7 bases are a match to TRBD1. Trimming took 4 bases from V and 4 from J; bases not matched to a gene: 5. Germline V lookup: CDR1 SGDLS, CDR2 YYNGEE. The CDR3 runs 14 residues. The CDR3 loop is CASSRGTDYNEQFF. CDR3 coding DNA: TGTGCCAGCAGCAGAGGGACAGATTACAATGAGCAGTTCTTC.

V usage is TRBV12-2 and J usage is TRBJ1-3; the D segment call TRBD1 is taken from the table without a DNA check. TRBV12-2 is a pseudogene locus. This CDR3 spans 17 amino acids. CDR3 protein: CASRLATGSVSGNTIYF. The DNA for the CDR3 is TGTGCAAGTCGCTTAGCCACAGGGTCGGTCTCTGGAAACACCATATATTTT.